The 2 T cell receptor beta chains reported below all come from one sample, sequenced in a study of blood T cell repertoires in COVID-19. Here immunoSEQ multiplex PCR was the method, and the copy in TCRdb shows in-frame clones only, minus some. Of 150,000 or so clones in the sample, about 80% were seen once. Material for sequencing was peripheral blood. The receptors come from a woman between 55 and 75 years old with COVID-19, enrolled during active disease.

The CDR3: CASSLRGQGAGELFF. Here the CDR3 DNA reads TGTGCCAGCAGCTTACGCGGACAGGGGGCCGGGGAGCTGTTTTTT. This sequence joins TRBV7-8 and TRBJ2-2; 10 nucleotides align to TRBD1. Germline V gene sequence: CDR1 SGHVS, CDR2 FQNEAQ. J gave up 6 bases and V 2 bases, and 3 bases lay outside the gene matches. This CDR3 region has 15 residues.

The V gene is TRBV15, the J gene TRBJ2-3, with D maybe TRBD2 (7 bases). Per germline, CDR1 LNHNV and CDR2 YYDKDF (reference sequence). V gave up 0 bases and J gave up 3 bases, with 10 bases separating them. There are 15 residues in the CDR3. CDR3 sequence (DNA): TGTGCCACCAGCAGAGACGGGGGGCCGACAGATACGCAGTATTTT. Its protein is CATSRDGGPTDTQYF.